Included here is one TCR beta chain sequence, with context. Its antigen is as yet unknown. V was cut by 0 bases and J by 2 bases, with 11 bases left in between. This CDR3 is 15 amino acids long. Looked up from germline, CDR1 is SGDLS and CDR2 is YYNGEE. The data were produced by immunoSEQ multiplex PCR, yet TCRdb's version contains in-frame clones alone and is incomplete. This repertoire shows some 160,000 clones, about 92% found once; its top ten account for 0.7% to 0.9%. The entry originates in a study of T cell responses to AZD1222 COVID-19 vaccine. Whole-study results and caveats: Nearly half of spike-specific TCRs reportedly target unmutated variant regions. Sampled repertoires all dated from after the peak T cell response. Following two doses of AZD1222, Spike-specific TCR breadth and depth rose. White British people made up most donors, females outnumbered males, and clonal diversity was possibly underestimated.

The sequence was collected from an adult in good health. This sample comprised peripheral blood, obtained on day 0 of AZD1222 vaccination. The chain joins TRBV9 to TRBJ1-2; maybe TRBD1 (6 bases). CDR3 residues: CASSVGPGTNYGYTF. Written as DNA, the CDR3 is TGTGCCAGCAGCGTAGGCCCAGGGACAAACTATGGCTACACCTTC.